What follows is one T cell receptor (beta chain) and its context. The sample is drawn from a study of shared clonotypes between healthy human individuals. This CDR3 is 17 amino acids long. Germline V CDR1 and CDR2: LNHNV, YYDKDF (reference sequence). V gave up 2 bases and J gave up 8 bases, with 21 bases separating them. DNA from unsorted PBMC was sequenced on ten immunoSEQ deep assay plates. Profiling relied on immunoSEQ multiplex PCR, and the TCRdb table lists in-frame clones only, not all of them. Counted here are about 480,000 clones, around 74% occurring once; the ten biggest clones make up over 10%.

Sequencing was carried out using PBMCs. The sequence derives from a woman in her thirties or forties in good health. Some clones in this sample may be carry-over from other donors' samples. This chain joins TRBV15 and TRBJ1-4, with D perhaps matching TRBD1 (5 bases). CDR3 in amino acids: CATSRTTLPGAPEKLFF. Written as DNA, the CDR3 is TGTGCCACCAGCAGAACTACCCTGCCCGGGGCCCCGGAAAAACTGTTTTTT. The whole variable domain, filled in from reference TRBV15 and TRBJ1-4, reads DAMVIQNPRYQVTQFGKPVTLSCSQTLNHNVMYWYQQKSSQAPKLLFHYYDKDFNNEADTPDNFQSRRPNTSFCFLDIRSPGLGDTAMYLCATSRTTLPGAPEKLFFGSGTQLSVL.